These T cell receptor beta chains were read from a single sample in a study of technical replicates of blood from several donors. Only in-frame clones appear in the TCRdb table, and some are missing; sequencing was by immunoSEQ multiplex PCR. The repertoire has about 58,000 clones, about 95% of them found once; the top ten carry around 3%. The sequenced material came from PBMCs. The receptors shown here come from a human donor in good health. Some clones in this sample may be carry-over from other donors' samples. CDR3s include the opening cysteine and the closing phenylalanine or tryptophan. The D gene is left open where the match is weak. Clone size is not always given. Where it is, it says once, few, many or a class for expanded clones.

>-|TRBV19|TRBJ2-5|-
CASTRGAQETQYF
TGTGCCAGTACCCGGGGGGCACAGGAGACCCAGTACTTC
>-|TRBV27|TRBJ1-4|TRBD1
CASGNRGFKEKLFF
TGTGCCAGCGGGAACAGGGGCTTCAAAGAAAAACTGTTTTTT
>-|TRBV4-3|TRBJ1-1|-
CASSQRWGVTEAFF
TGCGCCAGCAGCCAAAGATGGGGGGTCACTGAAGCTTTCTTT
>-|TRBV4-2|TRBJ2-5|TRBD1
CASSQDPTGGLQETQYF
TGTGCCAGCAGCCAAGACCCCACAGGGGGCTTACAAGAGACCCAGTACTTC
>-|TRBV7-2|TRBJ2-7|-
CASSNLWMAGTYEQYF
TGTGCCAGCAGCAACCTTTGGATGGCGGGGACCTACGAGCAGTACTTC
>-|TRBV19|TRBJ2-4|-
CASGPSIAKNIQYF
TGTGCCAGTGGCCCCTCCATAGCCAAAAACATTCAGTACTTC
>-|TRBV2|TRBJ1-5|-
CASRASSNQPQHF
TGTGCCAGCAGGGCCAGTAGCAATCAGCCCCAGCATTTT
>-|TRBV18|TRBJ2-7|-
CASSPGAGPPYEQYF
TGTGCCAGCTCACCAGGAGCGGGTCCCCCCTACGAGCAGTACTTC
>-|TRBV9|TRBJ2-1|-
CASSLRQAYNEQFF
TGTGCCAGCAGCCTACGACAGGCCTACAATGAGCAGTTCTTC
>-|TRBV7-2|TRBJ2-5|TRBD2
CASSLTSGHRETQYF
TGTGCCAGCAGCTTAACTAGCGGCCATAGGGAGACCCAGTACTTC
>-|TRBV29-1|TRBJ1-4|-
CSIATTNEKLFF
TGCAGCATAGCCACAACTAATGAAAAACTGTTTTTT
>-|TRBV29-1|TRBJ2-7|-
CSVARDIGNYEQYF
TGCAGCGTTGCCCGGGACATAGGAAACTACGAGCAGTACTTC
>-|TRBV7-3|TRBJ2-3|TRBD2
CASSSGLAGNTQYF
TGTGCCAGCAGCTCGGGACTAGCGGGCAATACGCAGTATTTT
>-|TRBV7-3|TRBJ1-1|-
CASSLTQANEAFF
TGTGCCAGCAGCTTAACGCAGGCTAATGAAGCTTTCTTT
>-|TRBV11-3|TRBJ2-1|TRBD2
CASSFRGGDNEQFF
TGTGCCAGCAGCTTTCGGGGGGGGGACAATGAGCAGTTCTTC
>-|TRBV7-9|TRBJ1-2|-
CASSLPGITYGYTF
TGTGCCAGCAGCTTACCGGGGATCACCTATGGCTACACCTTC
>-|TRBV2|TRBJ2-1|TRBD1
CASSQRQGPSYNEQFF
TGTGCCAGCAGTCAAAGACAGGGGCCTTCCTACAATGAGCAGTTCTTC
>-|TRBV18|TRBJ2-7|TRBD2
CASSQQGTSAPEQYF
TGTGCCAGCTCCCAGCAGGGGACTAGCGCTCCCGAGCAGTACTTC
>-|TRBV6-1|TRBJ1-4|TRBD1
CASSWDRDEKLFF
TGTGCCAGCAGTTGGGACAGGGATGAAAAACTGTTTTTT
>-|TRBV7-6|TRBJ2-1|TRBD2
CASSLSYRAGAYNEQFF
TGTGCCAGCAGCTTAAGTTATCGAGCGGGAGCCTACAATGAGCAGTTCTTC
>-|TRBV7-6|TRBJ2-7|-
CASRRDPVPGQYF
TGTGCCAGCAGACGAGATCCGGTACCGGGGCAGTACTTC
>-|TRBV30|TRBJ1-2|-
CAWSVGRSYGYTF
TGTGCCTGGAGTGTGGGCCGAAGCTATGGCTACACCTTC
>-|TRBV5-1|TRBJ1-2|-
CASRGVNYGYTF
TGCGCCAGCAGAGGGGTGAACTATGGCTACACCTTC
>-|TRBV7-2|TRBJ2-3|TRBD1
CASSLVAGGSRADTQYF
TGTGCCAGCAGCTTAGTGGCAGGGGGTTCCCGGGCAGATACGCAGTATTTT
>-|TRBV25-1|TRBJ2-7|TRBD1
CASSDLRDRRNEQYF
TGTGCCAGCAGTGACCTCCGGGACAGGAGAAACGAGCAGTACTTC
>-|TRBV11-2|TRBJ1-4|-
CASRIAAGKKLFF
TGTGCCAGCAGAATAGCCGCCGGGAAAAAACTGTTTTTT
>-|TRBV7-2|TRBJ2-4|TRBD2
CASSFTAGVGNIQYF
TGTGCCAGCAGCTTCACAGCGGGAGTAGGGAACATTCAGTACTTC
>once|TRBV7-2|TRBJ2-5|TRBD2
CASSLRLLAGTQTQYF
TGTGCCAGCAGCTTAAGGCTTCTAGCGGGGACGCAGACCCAGTACTTC
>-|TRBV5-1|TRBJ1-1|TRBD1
CASRIGTGGGGEAFF
TGCGCCAGCAGGATCGGGACAGGGGGAGGGGGTGAAGCTTTCTTT
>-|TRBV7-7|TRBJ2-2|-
CASSPGGGTNTGELFF
TGTGCCAGCAGCCCCGGGGGTGGAACGAACACCGGGGAGCTGTTTTTT
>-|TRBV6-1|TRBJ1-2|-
CASSEIRGYGYTF
TGTGCCAGCAGTGAAATTCGGGGATATGGCTACACCTTC
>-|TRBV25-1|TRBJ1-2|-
CASSDIAAGYGYTF
TGTGCCAGCAGTGACATTGCGGCAGGGTATGGCTACACCTTC
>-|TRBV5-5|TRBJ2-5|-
CASSLERQETQYF
TGTGCCAGCAGCTTGGAACGGCAAGAGACCCAGTACTTC
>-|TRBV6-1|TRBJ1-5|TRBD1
CASSEVAGGRYQPQHF
TGTGCCAGCAGTGAGGTGGCAGGGGGCAGGTATCAGCCCCAGCATTTT
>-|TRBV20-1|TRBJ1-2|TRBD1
CSATGGDGYTF
TGCAGTGCTACAGGGGGCGATGGCTACACCTTC
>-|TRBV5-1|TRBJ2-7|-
CASRQQGLLYEQYF
TGCGCCAGCAGACAACAGGGTTTGCTGTACGAGCAGTACTTC
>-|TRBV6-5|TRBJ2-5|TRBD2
CASATSGGRETQYF
TGTGCCAGCGCCACTAGCGGGGGTCGAGAGACCCAGTACTTC
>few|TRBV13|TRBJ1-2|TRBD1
CASSPGQGYYGYTF
TGTGCCAGCAGCCCGGGACAGGGTTACTATGGCTACACCTTC
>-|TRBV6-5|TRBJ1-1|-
CASSQSGNTEAFF
TGTGCCAGCAGTCAATCAGGGAACACTGAAGCTTTCTTT
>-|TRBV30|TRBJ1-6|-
CAWSVGGGGGSPLHF
TGTGCCTGGAGTGTCGGAGGGGGGGGAGGGTCACCCCTCCACTTT
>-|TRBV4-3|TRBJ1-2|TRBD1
CASSQEDSQGAVYGYTF
TGCGCCAGCAGCCAAGAGGATTCACAGGGGGCGGTATATGGCTACACCTTC
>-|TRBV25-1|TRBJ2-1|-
CASSPGQPNSYNEQFF
TGTGCCAGCAGTCCCGGACAGCCTAACTCCTACAATGAGCAGTTCTTC
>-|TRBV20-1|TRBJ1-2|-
CSASSVYGYTF
TGCAGTGCTAGTAGTGTTTATGGCTACACCTTC
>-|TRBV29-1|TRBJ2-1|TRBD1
CSTGTGSVGEQFF
TGCAGCACAGGGACAGGGTCCGTTGGTGAGCAGTTCTTC
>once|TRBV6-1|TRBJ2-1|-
CASSEEAGGTPYNEQFF
TGTGCCAGCAGTGAAGAGGCGGGTGGGACACCGTACAATGAGCAGTTCTTC
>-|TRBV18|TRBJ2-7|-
CASSPDATRGGEQYF
TGTGCCAGCTCACCGGACGCCACCCGGGGAGGAGAGCAGTACTTC
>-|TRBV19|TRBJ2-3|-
CASSIWTSTDTQYF
TGTGCCAGTAGTATTTGGACTAGCACAGATACGCAGTATTTT
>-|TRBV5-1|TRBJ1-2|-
CASSYGGHGYGYTF
TGCGCCAGCAGCTACGGGGGGCATGGCTATGGCTACACCTTC
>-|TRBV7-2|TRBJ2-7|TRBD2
CASSLVAGGTYEQYF
TGTGCCAGCAGCTTAGTAGCGGGAGGTACCTACGAGCAGTACTTC
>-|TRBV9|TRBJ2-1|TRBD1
CASSVDRDSYNEQFF
TGTGCCAGCAGCGTGGACAGGGACTCCTACAATGAGCAGTTCTTC
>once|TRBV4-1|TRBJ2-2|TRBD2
CASSRLAGGQSGGSGELFF
TGCGCCAGCAGTCGACTAGCGGGAGGGCAATCAGGCGGTAGCGGGGAGCTGTTTTTT
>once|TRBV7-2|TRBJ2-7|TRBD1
CASSSLGGTGTYEQYF
TGTGCCAGCAGCTCCCTTGGAGGGACAGGTACCTACGAGCAGTACTTC
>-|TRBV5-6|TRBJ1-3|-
CASSLRQSFSGNTIYF
TGTGCCAGCAGCTTGCGACAGAGCTTTTCTGGAAACACCATATATTTT
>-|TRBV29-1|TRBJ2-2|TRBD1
CSGGQGNTGELFF
TGCAGCGGGGGACAGGGGAACACCGGGGAGCTGTTTTTT
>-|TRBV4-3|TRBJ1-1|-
CASRSQGMNTEAFF
TGCGCCAGCAGATCGCAGGGGATGAACACTGAAGCTTTCTTT
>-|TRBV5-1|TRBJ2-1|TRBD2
CASSSDSGSSYNEQFF
TGCGCCAGCAGCTCAGACAGCGGGAGCTCCTACAATGAGCAGTTCTTC
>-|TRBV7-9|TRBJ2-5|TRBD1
CASSSPSTGGFGETQYF
TGTGCCAGCAGCTCCCCCTCGACAGGGGGGTTTGGTGAGACCCAGTACTTC